The 16 T cell receptor beta chains below were found in one sample sequenced in a study of T cells in Graves' hyperthyroidism and ophthalmopathy. Amplified TCR beta CDR3 regions came from RNA transcripts. HTBI primers were used for first-round RT-PCR of the TCR CDR3. TCRdb re-derived calls from the multiplex PCR reads in MiXCR, one entry per CDR3 protein. The sample lists hundreds of thousands of distinct CDR3 sequences; around 45% were seen once. Sequencing used peripheral blood or thyroid tissue (not recorded which). These receptors came from a young woman with Graves' hyperthyroidism.

A note on this clonotype: A much bigger clone sits one base away, suggesting this may be a read error. This chain connects TRBV10-3 to TRBJ2-5, with unresolved D. V lost 4 bases, J lost 2 bases, and 8 bases lay in between. Germline-derived CDR1 and CDR2 are ENHRY and SYGVKD. The CDR3 sequence is 13 residues long. As DNA, the CDR3 is TGTGCCATCAGTGGCAAACTACAAGAGACCCAGTACTTC. Encoded protein: CAISGKLQETQYF.

This clonotype showed up just once. The CDR3 carries no conserved terminal phenylalanine or tryptophan, so it likely arises from a read error. V and J are TRBV6-1 and TRBJ1-5; D gene unclear. Germline assignment: CDR1 MNHNS and CDR2 SASEGT. This CDR3 comprises 14 residues. This chain's CDR3 is CANSYRISNQPQHL. The DNA of the CDR3 is TGTGCCAACAGTTACCGTATTAGCAATCAGCCCCAGCATTTA.

J is TRBJ1-5 and V is TRBV19; TRBD1 matches at 7 bases. Germline-derived CDR1 and CDR2 are LNHDA and SQIVND (reference sequence). The CDR3 runs 15 residues. The junction had 15 bases not matched to a gene; V was cut back by 9 bases and J by 7 bases. CDR3 bases: TGTGCCAGCAAAGGGGACGGGGCAGGGGGGCAGCCCCAGCATTTT. Amino acids: CASKGDGAGGQPQHF.

This clonotype has at least ten counts. V and J are TRBV10-3 and TRBJ2-2; 8 nucleotides align to TRBD1. Trimming removed 11 bases from V and 1 base from J; junction bases left unmatched: 6. This CDR3 is 14 amino acids long. Germline-derived CDR1 and CDR2 are ENHRY and SYGVKD. The CDR3 nucleotides are TGTGCCGTCCAGGGGACAGGGAACACCGGGGAGCTGTTTTTT. It codes for CAVQGTGNTGELFF.

Details on this clonotype: This may stem from a read error, because a much larger clone lies one nucleotide away. The gene calls are TRBV2 and TRBJ2-5, with D unresolved. The CDR3 runs 12 residues. The germline gives CDR1 SNHLY, CDR2 FYNNEI. In DNA form, the CDR3 reads TGTGCCGGCAGTCATCCCCAAGAGACCCAGTACTTC. It codes for CAGSHPQETQYF. The whole variable domain, remainder taken from reference TRBV2 and TRBJ2-5, is EPEVTQTPSHQVTQMGQEVILRCVPISNHLYFYWYRQILGQKVEFLVSFYNNEISEKSEIFDDQFSVERPDGSNFTLKIRSTKLEDSAMYFCAGSHPQETQYFGPGTRLLVL.

About this clonotype itself: The germline gene is not matched at one end of the junction; a read error may be the cause. This chain connects TRBV29-1 to TRBJ2-5, with D perhaps given as TRBD1 or TRBD2 (5 bases each). Germline V CDR1 and CDR2: SQVTM, ANQGSEA. This CDR3 spans 12 amino acids. DNA of the CDR3: TGCAGCGTCGAAGATCCGGGGCAGCCCCAGTACTTC. Protein product: CSVEDPGQPQYF.

The J gene is TRBJ1-2, the V gene TRBV25-1; TRBD1 might be the D (6 bases). The CDR3 runs 14 residues. Germline CDR1 is MGHDK and CDR2 is SYGVNS. The CDR3 coding sequence is TGTGCTAGTGGTTTGCTCGGGGGCGCGCATGGCTACACCTTC. This gives the protein CASGLLGGAHGYTF.

Note on this clonotype: No conserved phenylalanine or tryptophan is present at the end of the CDR3, so a read error is the likely explanation. CDR3 nucleotides: TGTGCCAGCAGCTTAACAGGGAATCAGCCCCAGCATCTT. Its protein is CASSLTGNQPQHL. The gene calls are TRBV7-2 and TRBJ1-5, with D possibly matching TRBD1 (6 bases). With 2 bases removed from V and 4 bases from J, the gap between germline ends came to 6 bases. The CDR3 consists of 13 residues. Per germline, CDR1 SGHTA and CDR2 FQGNSA.

This clonotype was seen more than once but under ten times. This chain joins TRBV5-4 and TRBJ2-5; D tentatively fits TRBD1 or TRBD2 (5 bases each). Germline lookup yields CDR1 SGHNT and CDR2 YYREEE (reference sequence). This CDR3 comprises 15 residues. The V and J ends lost 4 bases and 1 base respectively, with 14 bases between them. The CDR3 DNA is TGTGCCAGCAGCCAACCGGGACGCCGCCAAGAGACCCAGTACTTC. Encoded protein: CASSQPGRRQETQYF.

This clonotype was detected a few times. This chain joins TRBV20-1 and TRBJ2-7; the D call may be TRBD1 or TRBD2 (5 bases each). Trimming pared 3 bases from V and 6 bases from J, leaving 18 bases between. This CDR3 spans 14 amino acids. Germline values: CDR1 DFQATT, CDR2 SNEGSKA (reference sequence). The CDR3 region is CSARPWQGASEQYF. DNA of the CDR3: TGCAGTGCTAGGCCCTGGCAGGGAGCATCCGAGCAGTACTTC.

The chain uses TRBV9 and TRBJ1-5; no reliable D call. The germline V gene has CDR1 SGDLS and CDR2 YYNGEE. The length of the CDR3 is 16 residues. Trimming shortened V by 5 bases and J by 6 bases, and 21 bases separated the two germline ends. The CDR3 DNA is TGTGCCAGCAGTTACCGATGGACTGGGAGCGGTCAGCCCCAGCATTTT. Protein: CASSYRWTGSGQPQHF.

This clonotype was detected many times. The gene calls are TRBV24-1 and TRBJ1-5; D might be TRBD1 (5 bases). The CDR3 extends over 16 amino acids. Trimming shortened V by 4 bases and J by 0 bases, and 12 bases separated the two germline ends. CDR1 and CDR2 from the germline V gene are KGHDR and SFDVKD. Here the CDR3 reads CATSDEAGGSNQPQHF. The CDR3 DNA reads TGTGCCACCAGTGACGAGGCTGGGGGTAGCAATCAGCCCCAGCATTTT.

Comment on this clonotype: This could be a read error, since a much larger clone is one nucleotide away. The V call is TRBV10-3, the J call TRBJ1-6; D gene unclear. Trimming pared 5 bases from V and 5 bases from J, leaving 13 bases between. The length of the CDR3 is 15 residues. Looked up from germline, CDR1 is ENHRY and CDR2 is SYGVKD. The CDR3 spells CAISSKQRDNSPLHF. The CDR3 nucleotides are TGTGCCATCAGTTCCAAACAGCGAGATAATTCACCCCTCCACTTT.

The chain employs TRBV5-1 and TRBJ1-2; tentatively, D is TRBD1 (5 bases). This CDR3 spans 14 amino acids. Germline-derived CDR1 and CDR2 are SGHRS and YFSETQ. Trimming stripped 3 bases from V and 8 bases from J, with 17 bases between. CDR3 residues: CASSSVEDPGGYTF. CDR3 nucleotide sequence: TGCGCCAGCAGCTCGGTGGAGGACCCAGGGGGCTACACCTTC.

As to this clonotype: The CDR3 carries no conserved terminal phenylalanine or tryptophan, so it likely arises from a read error. The limits of the CDR3 on the DNA are not certain, so only TCRdb's listed CDR3 is given. V gene TRBV2 combines with J gene TRBJ1-4; TRBD1 is the table's D call and was not checked against the DNA. Germline V gene sequence: CDR1 SNHLY, CDR2 FYNNEI. Termini included, the CDR3 measures 11 amino acids. The CDR3 spells CASRGQGITNY.

Points on this clonotype: A much larger clone differs by one base, so this may be a read error. The rearrangement joins TRBV24-1 to TRBJ1-1, with unresolved D. V shed 9 bases and J shed 5 bases, with 15 bases lying between them. The CDR3 covers 13 residues. Germline CDR1 reads KGHDR; CDR2 reads SFDVKD. The CDR3 DNA reads TGTGCCACCCGTCGGGGTGATGCTACTGAAGCTTTCTTT. Its protein is CATRRGDATEAFF.